These T cell receptor beta chains were read from a single sample in a study of regulatory T cells in long-lasting Graves disease. TCRdb re-derived calls from the multiplex PCR reads in MiXCR, one entry per CDR3 protein. The sample lists 550,000 to 700,000 distinct CDR3 sequences; approximately 16% were seen once. Another study also made use of these data, one on T cells in Graves' hyperthyroidism and ophthalmopathy.

The source was peripheral blood mononuclear cells (PBMCs), collected at new diagnosis, from a patient treated with antithyroid drugs. Receptors were obtained from a man aged 18 to 30 with Graves disease. Both conserved end residues are part of each CDR3. D genes are given only for firm matches. The listing skips clone size in some rows; elsewhere it reads once, few, many or a size class.

d_call,clone_size,j_call,v_call,cdr3_nt,cdr3_aa
.,many,TRBJ2-1,TRBV11-2,TGTGCCAGCATCAAAGGGGGTAATGAGCAGTTCTTC,CASIKGGNEQFF
.,once,TRBJ1-5,TRBV30,TGTGCCTGGAGAGGGCACCACACTCAGCCCCAGCATTTT,CAWRGHHTQPQHF
.,many,TRBJ1-1,TRBV7-9,TGTGCCAGCAGCTCCGAAAAGGACCCCTACGCTGAAGCTTTCTTT,CASSSEKDPYAEAFF
.,many,TRBJ1-1,TRBV11-2,TGTGCCAGCAGCTCGTTCCCGGGGGGCTCTGAAGCTTTCTTT,CASSSFPGGSEAFF
.,.,TRBJ2-3,TRBV7-9,TGTGCCAGCGGGTGGGCGGTAGGAGATACGCAGTATTTT,CASGWAVGDTQYF
.,many,TRBJ2-5,TRBV7-9,TGTGCCAGCAGCGGACTAGACGGACAGCACCAAGAGACCCAGTACTTC,CASSGLDGQHQETQYF
.,.,TRBJ2-5,TRBV5-1,TGCGCCAGCAGCTTGGAGGGGGGGGCAGAGACCCAGTACTTC,CASSLEGGAETQYF
TRBD1,many,TRBJ2-1,TRBV5-1,TGCGCCAGCAGCTTGGGACAGGGGTTCTACAATGAGCAGTTCTTC,CASSLGQGFYNEQFF
.,few,TRBJ2-7,TRBV20-1,TGCAGTGCGGCGAGACAGTGGCAGTCCTACGAGCAGTACTTC,CSAARQWQSYEQYF
TRBD1,many,TRBJ1-1,TRBV7-9,TGTGCCAGCAGCCCCAGACCGGGACAGTCACTGAACACTGAAGCTTTCTTT,CASSPRPGQSLNTEAFF
.,many,TRBJ1-1,TRBV6-1,TGTGCCAGCAGCCTATCCTGGGGCATCGACACTGAAGCTTTCTTT,CASSLSWGIDTEAFF
.,few,TRBJ2-4,TRBV20-1,TGCAGTGCTATATCGGCCCATGGAGCCAAAAACATTCAGTACTTC,CSAISAHGAKNIQYF
TRBD2,many,TRBJ2-1,TRBV7-9,TGTGCCAGCAGCTCAGGACTAGCGGGATACAATGAGCAGTTCTTC,CASSSGLAGYNEQFF
.,.,TRBJ2-3,TRBV14,TGTGCCAGCAGCCAAGCGGTGGTGTTAGAAACAGATACGCAGTATTTT,CASSQAVVLETDTQYF
TRBD1,.,TRBJ1-4,TRBV27,TGTGCCAGCCGGGACAGCCGGAATGAAAAACTGTTTTTT,CASRDSRNEKLFF
TRBD2,.,TRBJ2-1,TRBV11-1,TGTGCCAGCAGCGCCGGGACTAGCGGGGGCAATGAGCAGTTCTTC,CASSAGTSGGNEQFF
.,.,TRBJ2-7,TRBV7-9,TGTGCCAGCAGCTTAGAGGGCAGGGTCTTGCACTTC,CASSLEGRVLHF
.,.,TRBJ2-7,TRBV6-1,TGTGCCAGCAGTGTGGAAGACTTAACCTACGAGCAGTACTTC,CASSVEDLTYEQYF
TRBD1,many,TRBJ1-2,TRBV28,TGTGCCAGCAGTCCAGGGGGGTCTTGGTATGGCTACACCTTC,CASSPGGSWYGYTF
.,.,TRBJ2-3,TRBV9,TGTGCCAGCAGCTGGGGGCAGGGGGGCCTCACAGATACGCAGTATTTT,CASSWGQGGLTDTQYF
TRBD1,few,TRBJ2-7,TRBV2,TGTGCCAGCAGCGGCGACAGGGGTCCCACCTACGAGCAGTACTTC,CASSGDRGPTYEQYF
.,many,TRBJ1-2,TRBV12-3/TRBV12-4,TGTGCCAGCAATCCAGGGTCTAACTATGGCTACACCTTC,CASNPGSNYGYTF
.,many,TRBJ2-5,TRBV27,TGTGCCAGCAGTTCAACAGGGAGAGGGACCCAGTACTTC,CASSSTGRGTQYF